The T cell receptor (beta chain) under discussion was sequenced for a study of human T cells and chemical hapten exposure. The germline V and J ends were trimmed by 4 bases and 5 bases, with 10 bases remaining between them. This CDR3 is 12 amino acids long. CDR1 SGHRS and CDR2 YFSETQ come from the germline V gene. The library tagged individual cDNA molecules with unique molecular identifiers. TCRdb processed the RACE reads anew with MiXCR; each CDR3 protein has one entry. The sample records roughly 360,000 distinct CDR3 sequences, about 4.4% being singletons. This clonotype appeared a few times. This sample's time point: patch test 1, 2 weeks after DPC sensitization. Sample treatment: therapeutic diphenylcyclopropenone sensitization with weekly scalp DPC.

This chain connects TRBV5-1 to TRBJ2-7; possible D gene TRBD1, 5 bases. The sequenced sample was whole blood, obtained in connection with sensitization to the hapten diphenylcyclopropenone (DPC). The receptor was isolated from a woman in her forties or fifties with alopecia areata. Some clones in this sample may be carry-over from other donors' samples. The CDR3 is CASSQGKDEQYF. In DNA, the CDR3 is TGCGCCAGCAGCCAGGGAAAGGACGAGCAGTACTTC.